The clone carrying this T cell receptor (beta chain) was observed a few times. Antigen specificity is unknown. V was cut by 1 base and J by 9 bases, with 9 bases left in between. This CDR3 has 13 amino acids. The data were obtained in a study of T cells after yellow fever vaccination. The wider study: The authors prepared low-cell-number fractions using SMART-Seq v4 Ultra Low Input. Regarding the study as a whole: Few clonotypes appeared in both CD4 and CD8 compartments.

By 5'RACE template switching, TCR cDNA was produced, with a universal primer site and UMIs added in the process. Each CDR3 protein gets one entry after TCRdb re-called the 5' RACE reads with MiXCR. The top ten clones hold about a sixth of a sample with hundreds of thousands of distinct CDR3 sequences, just over 20% of them seen once. The sequence was collected from a man in his late teens or twenties who received the YFV17D yellow fever vaccine. The chain recombines TRBV12-3 or TRBV12-4 with TRBJ1-4; D ambiguous. The sequenced sample was PBMCs, obtained more than 20 days after the first yellow fever vaccination. Written as DNA, the CDR3 is TGTGCCAGCAGTTTAGAGGGTCCCAAAAAACTGTTTTTT. Translating gives CASSLEGPKKLFF.